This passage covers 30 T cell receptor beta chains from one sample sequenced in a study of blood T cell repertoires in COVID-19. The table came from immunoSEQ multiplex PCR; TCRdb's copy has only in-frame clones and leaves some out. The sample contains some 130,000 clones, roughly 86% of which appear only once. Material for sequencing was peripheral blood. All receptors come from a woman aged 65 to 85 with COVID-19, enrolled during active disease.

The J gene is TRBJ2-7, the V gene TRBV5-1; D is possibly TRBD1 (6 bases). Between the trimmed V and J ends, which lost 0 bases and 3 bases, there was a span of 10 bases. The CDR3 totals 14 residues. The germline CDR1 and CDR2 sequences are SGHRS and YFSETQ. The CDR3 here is CASSLEGQIYEQYF. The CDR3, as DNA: TGCGCCAGCAGCTTGGAGGGACAAATCTACGAGCAGTACTTC. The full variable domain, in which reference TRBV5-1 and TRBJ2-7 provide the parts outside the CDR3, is KAGVTQTPRYLIKTRGQQVTLSCSPISGHRSVSWYQQTPGQGLQFLFEYFSETQRNKGNFPGRFSGRQFSNSRSEMNVSTLELGDSALYLCASSLEGQIYEQYFGPGTRLTVT.

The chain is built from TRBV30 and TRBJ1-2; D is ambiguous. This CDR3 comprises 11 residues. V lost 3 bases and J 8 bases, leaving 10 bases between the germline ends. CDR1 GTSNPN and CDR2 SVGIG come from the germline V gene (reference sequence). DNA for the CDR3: TGTGCCTGGAGCGGAAGGGAGGGCTACACCTTC. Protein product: CAWSGREGYTF.

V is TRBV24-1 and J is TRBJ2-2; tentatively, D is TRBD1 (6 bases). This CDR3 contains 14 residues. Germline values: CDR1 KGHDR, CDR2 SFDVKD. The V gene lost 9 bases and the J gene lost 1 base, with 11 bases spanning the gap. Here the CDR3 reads CATCKGENTGELFF. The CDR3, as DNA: TGTGCCACCTGTAAGGGGGAGAACACCGGGGAGCTGTTTTTT.

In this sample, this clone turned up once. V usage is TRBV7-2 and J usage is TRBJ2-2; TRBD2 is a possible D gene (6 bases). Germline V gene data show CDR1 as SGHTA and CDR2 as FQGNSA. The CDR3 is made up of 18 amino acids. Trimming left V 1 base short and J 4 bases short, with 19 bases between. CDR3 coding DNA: TGTGCCAGCAGCTTAGTTTATCTGGGAGGATTGGGCACCGGGGAGCTGTTTTTT. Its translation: CASSLVYLGGLGTGELFF.

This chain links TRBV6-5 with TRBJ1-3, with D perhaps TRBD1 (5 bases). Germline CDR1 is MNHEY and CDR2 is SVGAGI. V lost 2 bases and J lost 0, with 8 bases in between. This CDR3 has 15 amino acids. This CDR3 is CASSYRQSSGNTIYF. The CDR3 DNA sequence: TGTGCCAGCAGTTACCGACAGAGCTCTGGAAACACCATATATTTT.

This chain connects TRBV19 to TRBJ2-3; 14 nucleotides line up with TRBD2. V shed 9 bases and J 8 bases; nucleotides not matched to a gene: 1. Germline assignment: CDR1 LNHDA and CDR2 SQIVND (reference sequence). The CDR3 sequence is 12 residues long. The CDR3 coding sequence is TGTGCCAGCGGACTAGCGGGGGGTACGCAGTATTTT. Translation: CASGLAGGTQYF.

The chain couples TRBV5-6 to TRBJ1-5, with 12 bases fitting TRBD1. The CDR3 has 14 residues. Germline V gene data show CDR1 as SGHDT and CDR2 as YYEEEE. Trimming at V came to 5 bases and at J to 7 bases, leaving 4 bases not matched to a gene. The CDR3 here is CASSWGTGGQPQHF. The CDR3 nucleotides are TGTGCCAGCAGTTGGGGGACAGGGGGCCAGCCCCAGCATTTT.

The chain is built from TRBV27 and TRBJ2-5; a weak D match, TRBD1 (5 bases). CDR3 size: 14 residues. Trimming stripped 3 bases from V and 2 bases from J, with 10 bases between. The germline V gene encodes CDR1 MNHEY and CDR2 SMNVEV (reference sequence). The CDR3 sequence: CASSFDRGQETQYF. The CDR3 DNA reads TGTGCCAGCAGTTTCGATAGGGGTCAAGAGACCCAGTACTTC.

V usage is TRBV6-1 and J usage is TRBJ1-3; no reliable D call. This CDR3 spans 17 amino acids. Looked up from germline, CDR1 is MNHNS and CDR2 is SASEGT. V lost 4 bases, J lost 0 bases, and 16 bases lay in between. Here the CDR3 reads CASSVVRPSISGNTIYF. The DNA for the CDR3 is TGTGCCAGCAGTGTTGTCAGGCCATCCATCTCTGGAAACACCATATATTTT.

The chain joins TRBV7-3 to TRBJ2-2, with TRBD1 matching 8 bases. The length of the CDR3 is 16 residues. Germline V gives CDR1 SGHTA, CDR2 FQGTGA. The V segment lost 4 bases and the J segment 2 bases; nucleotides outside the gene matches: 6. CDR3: CASSSRGTGNTGELFF. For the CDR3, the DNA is TGTGCCAGCAGCTCAAGAGGGACAGGCAACACCGGGGAGCTGTTTTTT.

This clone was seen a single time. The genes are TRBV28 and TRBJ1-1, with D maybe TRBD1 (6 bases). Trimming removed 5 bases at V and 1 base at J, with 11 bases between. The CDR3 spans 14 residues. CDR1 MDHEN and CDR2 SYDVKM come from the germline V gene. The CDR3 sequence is CASSRGDTNTEAFF. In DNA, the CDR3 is TGTGCCAGCAGTCGAGGGGACACGAACACTGAAGCTTTCTTT. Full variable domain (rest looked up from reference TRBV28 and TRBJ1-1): DVKVTQSSRYLVKRTGEKVFLECVQDMDHENMFWYRQDPGLGLRLIYFSYDVKMKEKGDIPEGYSVSREKKERFSLILESASTNQTSMYLCASSRGDTNTEAFFGQGTRLTVV.

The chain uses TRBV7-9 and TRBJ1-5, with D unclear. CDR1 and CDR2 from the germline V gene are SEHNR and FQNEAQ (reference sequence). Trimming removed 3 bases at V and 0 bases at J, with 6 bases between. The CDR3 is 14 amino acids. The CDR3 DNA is TGTGCCAGCAGCTTGGGCAATAGCAATCAGCCCCAGCATTTT. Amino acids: CASSLGNSNQPQHF.

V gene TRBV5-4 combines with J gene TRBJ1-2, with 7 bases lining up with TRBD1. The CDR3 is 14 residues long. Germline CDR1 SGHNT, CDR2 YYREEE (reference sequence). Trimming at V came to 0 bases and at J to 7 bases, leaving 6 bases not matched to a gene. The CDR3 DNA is TGTGCCAGCAGCTTGGAGGACAGGCGGAGTGGCTACACCTTC. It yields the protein CASSLEDRRSGYTF.

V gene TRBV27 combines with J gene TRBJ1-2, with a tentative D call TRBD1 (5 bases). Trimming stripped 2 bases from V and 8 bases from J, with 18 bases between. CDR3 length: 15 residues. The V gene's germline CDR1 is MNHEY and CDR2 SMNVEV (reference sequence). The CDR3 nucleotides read TGTGCCAGCAGTTTAAGTAGATCCGGGACTGGCGGCTACACCTTC. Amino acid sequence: CASSLSRSGTGGYTF.

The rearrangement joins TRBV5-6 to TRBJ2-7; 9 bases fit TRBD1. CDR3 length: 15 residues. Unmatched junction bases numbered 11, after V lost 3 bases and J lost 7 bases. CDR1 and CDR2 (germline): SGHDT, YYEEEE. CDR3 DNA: TGTGCCAGCAGCTGGCTATCGGGACAGGGAAGGGAGCAGTACTTC. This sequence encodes CASSWLSGQGREQYF.

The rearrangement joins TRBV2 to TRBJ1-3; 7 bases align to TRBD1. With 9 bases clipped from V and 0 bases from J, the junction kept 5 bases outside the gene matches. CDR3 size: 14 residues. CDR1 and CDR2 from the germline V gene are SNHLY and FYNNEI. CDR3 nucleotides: TGTGCCAGTACCAGGGGGGACTCTGGAAACACCATATATTTT. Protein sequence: CASTRGDSGNTIYF.

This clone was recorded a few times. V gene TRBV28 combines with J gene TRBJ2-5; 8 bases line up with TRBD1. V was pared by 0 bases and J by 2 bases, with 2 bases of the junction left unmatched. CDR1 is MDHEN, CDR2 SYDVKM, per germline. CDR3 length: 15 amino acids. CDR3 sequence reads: CASSLWGQVQETQYF. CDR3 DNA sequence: TGTGCCAGCAGTTTATGGGGACAGGTTCAAGAGACCCAGTACTTC.

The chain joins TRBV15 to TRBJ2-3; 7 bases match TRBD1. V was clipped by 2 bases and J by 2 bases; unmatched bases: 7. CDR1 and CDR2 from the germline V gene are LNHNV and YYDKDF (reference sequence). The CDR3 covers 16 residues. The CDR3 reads CATSRNTGANTDTQYF. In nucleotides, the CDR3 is TGTGCCACCAGCAGAAACACAGGGGCGAACACAGATACGCAGTATTTT.

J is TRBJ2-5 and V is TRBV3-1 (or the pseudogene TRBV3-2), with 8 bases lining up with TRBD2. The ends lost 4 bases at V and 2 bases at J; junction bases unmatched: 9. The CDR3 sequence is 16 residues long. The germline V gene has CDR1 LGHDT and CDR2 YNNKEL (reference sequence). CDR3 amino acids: CASSPTNIAGQETQYF. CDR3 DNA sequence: TGTGCCAGCAGCCCCACGAATATAGCGGGGCAAGAGACCCAGTACTTC.

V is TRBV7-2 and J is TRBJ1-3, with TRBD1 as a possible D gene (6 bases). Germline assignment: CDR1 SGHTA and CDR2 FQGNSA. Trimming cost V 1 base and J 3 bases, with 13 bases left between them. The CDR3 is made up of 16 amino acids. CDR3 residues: CASSLVPLQGGNTIYF. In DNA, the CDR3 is TGTGCCAGCAGCTTAGTGCCCTTACAGGGTGGAAACACCATATATTTT. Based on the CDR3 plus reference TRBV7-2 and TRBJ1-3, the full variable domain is GAGVSQSPSNKVTEKGKDVELRCDPISGHTALYWYRQSLGQGLEFLIYFQGNSAPDKSGLPSDRFSAERTGGSVSTLTIQRTQQEDSAVYLCASSLVPLQGGNTIYFGEGSWLTVV.

The CDR3 nucleotides are TGTGCCAGCAGCCAAGAGGCGGTCGCTGGAAACACCATATATTTT. It specifies CASSQEAVAGNTIYF. This chain links TRBV4-2 with TRBJ1-3; the D is unclear. V lost 0 bases and J 2 bases, leaving 8 bases between the germline ends. In germline, CDR1 is LGHNA, CDR2 YNFKEQ. This CDR3 spans 15 amino acids.

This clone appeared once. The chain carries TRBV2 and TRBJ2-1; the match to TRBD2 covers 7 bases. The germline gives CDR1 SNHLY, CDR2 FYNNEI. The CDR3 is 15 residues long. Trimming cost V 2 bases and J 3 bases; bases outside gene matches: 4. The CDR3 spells CASSERGGYYNEQFF. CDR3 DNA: TGTGCCAGCAGTGAACGCGGGGGATACTACAATGAGCAGTTCTTC. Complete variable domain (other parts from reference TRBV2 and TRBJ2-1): EPEVTQTPSHQVTQMGQEVILRCVPISNHLYFYWYRQILGQKVEFLVSFYNNEISEKSEIFDDQFSVERPDGSNFTLKIRSTKLEDSAMYFCASSERGGYYNEQFFGPGTRLTVL.

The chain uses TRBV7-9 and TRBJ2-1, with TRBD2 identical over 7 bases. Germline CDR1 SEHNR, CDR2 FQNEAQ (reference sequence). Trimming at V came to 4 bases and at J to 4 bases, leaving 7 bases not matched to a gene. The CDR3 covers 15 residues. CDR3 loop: CASSSGRGRYNEQFF. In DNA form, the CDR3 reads TGTGCCAGCAGCTCCGGGCGGGGGAGGTACAATGAGCAGTTCTTC.

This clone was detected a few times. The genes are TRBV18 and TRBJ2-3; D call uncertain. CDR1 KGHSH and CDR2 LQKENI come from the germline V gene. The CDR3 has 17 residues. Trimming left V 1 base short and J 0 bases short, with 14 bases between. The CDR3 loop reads CASSPLSRFTSTDTQYF. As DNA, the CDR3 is TGTGCCAGCTCACCACTATCAAGATTCACTAGCACAGATACGCAGTATTTT.

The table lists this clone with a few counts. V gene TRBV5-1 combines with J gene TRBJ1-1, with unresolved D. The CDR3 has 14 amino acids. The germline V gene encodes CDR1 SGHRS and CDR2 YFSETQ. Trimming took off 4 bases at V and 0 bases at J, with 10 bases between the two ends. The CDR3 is CASSGSTVNTEAFF. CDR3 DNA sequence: TGCGCCAGCAGCGGCTCTACAGTGAACACTGAAGCTTTCTTT.

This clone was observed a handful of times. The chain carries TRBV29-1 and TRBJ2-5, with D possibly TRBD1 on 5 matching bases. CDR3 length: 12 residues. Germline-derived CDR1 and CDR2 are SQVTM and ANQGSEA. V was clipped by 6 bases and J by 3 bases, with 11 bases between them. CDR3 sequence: CSVGHREETQYF. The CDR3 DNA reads TGCAGCGTCGGACACCGCGAAGAGACCCAGTACTTC. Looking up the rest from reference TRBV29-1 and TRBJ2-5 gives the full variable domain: SAVISQKPSRDICQRGTSLTIQCQVDSQVTMMFWYRQQPGQSLTLIATANQGSEATYESGFVIDKFPISRPNLTFSTLTVSNMSPEDSSIYLCSVGHREETQYFGPGTRLLVL.

The CDR3 DNA reads as TGTGCCAGCAGCCCTCGACAGGGTCCTTCACCCCTCCACTTT. This codes for CASSPRQGPSPLHF. The rearrangement joins TRBV27 to TRBJ1-6; TRBD1 aligns across 7 bases. CDR3 length equals 14 residues. Looked up from germline, CDR1 is MNHEY and CDR2 is SMNVEV (reference sequence). J gave up 9 bases and V 6 bases, and 8 bases lay outside the gene matches.

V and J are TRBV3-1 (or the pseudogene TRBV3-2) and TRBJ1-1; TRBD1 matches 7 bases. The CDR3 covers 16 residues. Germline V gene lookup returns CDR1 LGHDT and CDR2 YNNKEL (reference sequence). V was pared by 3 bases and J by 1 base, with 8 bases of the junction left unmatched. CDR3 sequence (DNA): TGTGCCAGCAGCCAGTACACGACAGGGAGGAACACTGAAGCTTTCTTT. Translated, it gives CASSQYTTGRNTEAFF.

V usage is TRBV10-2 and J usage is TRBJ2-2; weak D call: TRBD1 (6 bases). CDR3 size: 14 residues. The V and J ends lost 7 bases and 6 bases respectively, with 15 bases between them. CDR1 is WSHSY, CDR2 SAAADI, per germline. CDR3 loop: CASINTGRAGELFF. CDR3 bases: TGCGCCAGCATTAATACAGGGCGGGCCGGGGAGCTGTTTTTT.

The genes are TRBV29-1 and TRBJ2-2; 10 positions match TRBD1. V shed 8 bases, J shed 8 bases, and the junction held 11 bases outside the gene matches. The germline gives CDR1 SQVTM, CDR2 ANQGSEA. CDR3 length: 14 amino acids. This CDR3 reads CSMRQGASTGELFF. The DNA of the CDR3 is TGCAGCATGAGACAGGGGGCGTCGACTGGGGAGCTGTTTTTT.